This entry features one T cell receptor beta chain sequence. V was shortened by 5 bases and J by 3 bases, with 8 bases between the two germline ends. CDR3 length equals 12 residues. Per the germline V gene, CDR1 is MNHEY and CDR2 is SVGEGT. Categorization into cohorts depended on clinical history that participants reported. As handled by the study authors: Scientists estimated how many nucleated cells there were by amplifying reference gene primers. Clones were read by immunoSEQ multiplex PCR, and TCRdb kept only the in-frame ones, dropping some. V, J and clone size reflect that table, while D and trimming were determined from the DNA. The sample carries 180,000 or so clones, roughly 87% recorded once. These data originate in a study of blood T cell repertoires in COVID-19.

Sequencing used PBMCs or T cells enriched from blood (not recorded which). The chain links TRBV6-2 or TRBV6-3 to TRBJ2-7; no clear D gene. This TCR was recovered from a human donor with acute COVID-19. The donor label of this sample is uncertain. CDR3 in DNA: TGTGCCAGCAGTAGGTCAGGCTACGAGCAGTACTTC. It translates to CASSRSGYEQYF.